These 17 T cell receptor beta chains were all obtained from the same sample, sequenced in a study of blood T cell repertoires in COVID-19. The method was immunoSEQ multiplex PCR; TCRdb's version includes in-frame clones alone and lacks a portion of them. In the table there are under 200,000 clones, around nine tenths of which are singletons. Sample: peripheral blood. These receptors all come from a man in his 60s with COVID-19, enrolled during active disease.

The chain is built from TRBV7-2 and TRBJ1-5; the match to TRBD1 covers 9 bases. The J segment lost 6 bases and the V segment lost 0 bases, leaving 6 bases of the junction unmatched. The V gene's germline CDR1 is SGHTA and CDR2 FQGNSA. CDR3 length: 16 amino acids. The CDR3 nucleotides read TGTGCCAGCAGCTTAGCGTTCGGGACAGGGAGTCAGCCCCAGCATTTT. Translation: CASSLAFGTGSQPQHF.

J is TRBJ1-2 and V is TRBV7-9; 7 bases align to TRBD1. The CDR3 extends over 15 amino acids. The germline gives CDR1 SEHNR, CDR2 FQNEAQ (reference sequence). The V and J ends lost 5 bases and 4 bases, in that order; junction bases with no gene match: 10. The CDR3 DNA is TGTGCCAGCAGCGTCCGGGACAGTTCCTTCTATGGCTACACCTTC. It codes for CASSVRDSSFYGYTF. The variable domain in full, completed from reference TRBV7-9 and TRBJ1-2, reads DTGVSQNPRHKITKRGQNVTFRCDPISEHNRLYWYRQTLGQGPEFLTYFQNEAQLEKSRLLSDRFSAERPKGSFSTLEIQRTEQGDSAMYLCASSVRDSSFYGYTFGSGTRLTVV.

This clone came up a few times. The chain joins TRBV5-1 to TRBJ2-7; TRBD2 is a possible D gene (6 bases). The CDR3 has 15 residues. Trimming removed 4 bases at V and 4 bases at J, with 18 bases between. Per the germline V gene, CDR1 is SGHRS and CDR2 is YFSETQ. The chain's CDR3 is CASSPFGSGPYEQYF. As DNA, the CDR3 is TGCGCCAGCAGCCCGTTTGGCAGCGGGCCATACGAGCAGTACTTC.

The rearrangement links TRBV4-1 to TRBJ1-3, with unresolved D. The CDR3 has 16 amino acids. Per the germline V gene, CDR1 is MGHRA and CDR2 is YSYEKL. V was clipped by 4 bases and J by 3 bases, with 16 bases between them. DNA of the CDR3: TGCGCCAGCAGCCTCGGACTTTTGGGTGGTGGAAACACCATATATTTT. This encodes CASSLGLLGGGNTIYF.

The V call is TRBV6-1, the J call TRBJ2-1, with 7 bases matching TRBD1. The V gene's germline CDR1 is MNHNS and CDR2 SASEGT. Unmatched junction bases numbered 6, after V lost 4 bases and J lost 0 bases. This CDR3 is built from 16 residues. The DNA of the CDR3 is TGTGCCAGCAGTGGCCTACAGGGGTTCTCCTACAATGAGCAGTTCTTC. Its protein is CASSGLQGFSYNEQFF.

As DNA, the CDR3 is TGTGCCAGCAGTTACTCAGGGAGTGATCAGCCCCAGCATTTT. This translates into CASSYSGSDQPQHF. The chain links TRBV6-5 to TRBJ1-5; D is ambiguous. From germline, CDR1 is MNHEY and CDR2 SVGAGI. The CDR3 consists of 14 residues. Trimming took off 0 bases at V and 5 bases at J, with 8 bases between the two ends.

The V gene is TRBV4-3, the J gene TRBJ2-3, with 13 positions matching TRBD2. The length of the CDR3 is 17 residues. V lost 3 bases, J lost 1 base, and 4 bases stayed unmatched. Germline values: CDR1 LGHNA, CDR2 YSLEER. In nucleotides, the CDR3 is TGCGCCAGCAGCCAGCGACTAGCGGGAGGTGGCACAGATACGCAGTATTTT. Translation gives CASSQRLAGGGTDTQYF.

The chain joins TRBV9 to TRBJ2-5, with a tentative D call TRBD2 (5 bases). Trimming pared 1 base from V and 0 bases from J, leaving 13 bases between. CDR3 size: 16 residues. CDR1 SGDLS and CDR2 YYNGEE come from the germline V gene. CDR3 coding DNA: TGTGCCAGCAGCGTATCGGGGTCGGTCCACCAAGAGACCCAGTACTTC. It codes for CASSVSGSVHQETQYF.

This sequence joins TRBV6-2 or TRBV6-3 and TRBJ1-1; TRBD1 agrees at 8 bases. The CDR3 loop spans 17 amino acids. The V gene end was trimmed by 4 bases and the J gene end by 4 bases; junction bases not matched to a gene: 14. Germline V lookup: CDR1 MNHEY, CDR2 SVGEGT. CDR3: CASSSSGTGGWGTEAFF. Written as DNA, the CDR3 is TGTGCCAGCAGTTCCTCCGGGACAGGAGGCTGGGGCACTGAAGCTTTCTTT.

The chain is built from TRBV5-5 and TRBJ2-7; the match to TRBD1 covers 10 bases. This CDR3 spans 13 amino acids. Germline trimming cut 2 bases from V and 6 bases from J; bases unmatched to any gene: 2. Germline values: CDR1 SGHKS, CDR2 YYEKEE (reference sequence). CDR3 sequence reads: CASSLDRGREQYF. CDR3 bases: TGTGCCAGCAGCTTAGACAGGGGGCGCGAGCAGTACTTC.

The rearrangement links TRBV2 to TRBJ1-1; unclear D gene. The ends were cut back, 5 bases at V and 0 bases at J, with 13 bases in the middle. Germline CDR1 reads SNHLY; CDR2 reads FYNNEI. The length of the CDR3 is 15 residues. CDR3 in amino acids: CASSPRGGLNTEAFF. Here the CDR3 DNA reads TGTGCCAGCAGTCCCCGGGGAGGGTTGAACACTGAAGCTTTCTTT.

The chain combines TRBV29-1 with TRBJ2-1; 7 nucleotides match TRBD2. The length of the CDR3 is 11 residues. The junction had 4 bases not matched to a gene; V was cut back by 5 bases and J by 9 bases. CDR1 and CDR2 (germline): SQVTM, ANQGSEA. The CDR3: CSVPAGVEQFF. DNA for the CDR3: TGCAGCGTTCCGGCGGGAGTTGAGCAGTTCTTC.

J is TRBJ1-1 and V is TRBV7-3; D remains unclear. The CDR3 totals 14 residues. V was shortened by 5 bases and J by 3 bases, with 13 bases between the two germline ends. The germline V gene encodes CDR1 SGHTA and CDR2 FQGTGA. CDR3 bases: TGTGCCAGCAGCGTCGTCCTCAGATACACTGAAGCTTTCTTT. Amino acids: CASSVVLRYTEAFF.

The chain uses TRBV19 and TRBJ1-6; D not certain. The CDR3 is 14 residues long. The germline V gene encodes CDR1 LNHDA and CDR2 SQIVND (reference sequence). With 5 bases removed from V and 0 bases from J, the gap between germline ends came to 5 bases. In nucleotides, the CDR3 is TGTGCCAGTAGTGTGAGCTCCTATAATTCACCCCTCCACTTT. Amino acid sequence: CASSVSSYNSPLHF.

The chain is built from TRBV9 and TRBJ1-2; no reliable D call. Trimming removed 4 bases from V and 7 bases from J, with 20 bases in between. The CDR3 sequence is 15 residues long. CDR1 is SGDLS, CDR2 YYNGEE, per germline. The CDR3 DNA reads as TGTGCCAGCAGCCCGTGGAGGCAGGAGGCTAGTGGCTACACCTTC. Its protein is CASSPWRQEASGYTF.

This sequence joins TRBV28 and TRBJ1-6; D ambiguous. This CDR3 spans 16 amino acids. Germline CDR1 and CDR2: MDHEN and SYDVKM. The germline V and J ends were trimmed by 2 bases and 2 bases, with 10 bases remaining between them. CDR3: CASSLISVAYNSPLHF. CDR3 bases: TGTGCCAGCAGTTTAATTTCGGTAGCCTATAATTCACCCCTCCACTTT.

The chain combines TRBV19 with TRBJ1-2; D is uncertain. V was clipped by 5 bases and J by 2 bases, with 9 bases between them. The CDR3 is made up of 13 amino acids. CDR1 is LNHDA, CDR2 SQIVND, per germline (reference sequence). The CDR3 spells CASSFNGNYGYTF. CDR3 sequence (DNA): TGTGCCAGTAGTTTTAACGGGAACTATGGCTACACCTTC.